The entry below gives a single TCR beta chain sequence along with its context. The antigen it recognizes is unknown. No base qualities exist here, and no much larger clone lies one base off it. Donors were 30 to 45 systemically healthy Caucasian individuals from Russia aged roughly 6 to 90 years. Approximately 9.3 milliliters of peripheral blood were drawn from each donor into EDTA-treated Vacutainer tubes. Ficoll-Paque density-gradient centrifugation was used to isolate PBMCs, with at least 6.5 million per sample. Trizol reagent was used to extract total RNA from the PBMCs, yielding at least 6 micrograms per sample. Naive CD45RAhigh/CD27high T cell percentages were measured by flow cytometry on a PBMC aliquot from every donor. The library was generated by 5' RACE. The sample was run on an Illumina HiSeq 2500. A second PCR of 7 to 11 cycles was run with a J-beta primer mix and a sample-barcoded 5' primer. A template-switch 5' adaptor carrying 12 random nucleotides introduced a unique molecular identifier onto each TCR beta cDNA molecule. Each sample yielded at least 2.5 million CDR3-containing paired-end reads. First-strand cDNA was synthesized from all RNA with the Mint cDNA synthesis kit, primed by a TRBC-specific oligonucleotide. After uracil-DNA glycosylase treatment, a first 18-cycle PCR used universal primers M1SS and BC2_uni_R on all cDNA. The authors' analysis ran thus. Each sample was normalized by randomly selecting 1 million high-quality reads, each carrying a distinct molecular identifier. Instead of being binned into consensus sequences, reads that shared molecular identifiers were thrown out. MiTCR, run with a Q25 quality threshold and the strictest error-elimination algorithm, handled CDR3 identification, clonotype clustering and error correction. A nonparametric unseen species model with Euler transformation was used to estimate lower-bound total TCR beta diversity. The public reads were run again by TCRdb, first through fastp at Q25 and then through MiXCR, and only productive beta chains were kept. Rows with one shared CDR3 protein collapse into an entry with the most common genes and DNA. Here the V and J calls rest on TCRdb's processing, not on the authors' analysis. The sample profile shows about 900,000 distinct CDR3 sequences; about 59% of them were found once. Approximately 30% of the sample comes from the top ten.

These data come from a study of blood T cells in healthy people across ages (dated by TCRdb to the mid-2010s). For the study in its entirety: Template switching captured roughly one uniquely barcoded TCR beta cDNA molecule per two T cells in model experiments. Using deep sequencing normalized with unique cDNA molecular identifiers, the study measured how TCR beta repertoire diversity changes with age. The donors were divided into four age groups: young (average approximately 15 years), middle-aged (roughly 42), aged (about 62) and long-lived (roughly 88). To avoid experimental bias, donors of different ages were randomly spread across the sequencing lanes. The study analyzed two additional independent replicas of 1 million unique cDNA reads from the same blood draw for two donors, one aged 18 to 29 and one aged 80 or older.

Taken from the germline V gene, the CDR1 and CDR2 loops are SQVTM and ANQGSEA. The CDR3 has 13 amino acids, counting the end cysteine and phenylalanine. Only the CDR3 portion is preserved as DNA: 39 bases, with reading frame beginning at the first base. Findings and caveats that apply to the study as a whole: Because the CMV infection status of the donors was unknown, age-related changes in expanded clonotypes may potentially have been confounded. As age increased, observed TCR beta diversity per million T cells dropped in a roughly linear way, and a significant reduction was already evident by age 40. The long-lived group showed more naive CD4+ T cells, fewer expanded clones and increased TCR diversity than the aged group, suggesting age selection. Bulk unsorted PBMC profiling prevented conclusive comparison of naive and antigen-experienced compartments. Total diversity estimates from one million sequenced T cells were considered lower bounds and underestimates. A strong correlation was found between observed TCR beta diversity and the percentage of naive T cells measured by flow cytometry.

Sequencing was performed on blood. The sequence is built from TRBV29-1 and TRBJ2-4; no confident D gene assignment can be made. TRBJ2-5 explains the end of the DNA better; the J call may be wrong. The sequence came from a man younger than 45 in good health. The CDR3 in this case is CSVEAESQETQYF. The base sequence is TGCAGCGTTGAAGCAGAGTCCCAAGAGACCCAGTACTTC.